The T cell receptor beta chain described here comes from a study of early T cells in non-severe SARS-CoV-2 infection. Study information: Sequencing of bulk RNA from unsorted whole blood was done, without chain pairing.

Each cDNA molecule carried a unique molecular identifier. TCRdb re-called the 5' RACE reads with MiXCR, one entry per CDR3 protein. The sample has about 50,000 distinct CDR3 sequences, less than 15% seen once. There are many counts of this clonotype. Its antigen is as yet unknown. Deletions cut 0 bases from V and 8 bases from J, with 14 bases between. The CDR3 is 15 residues long. CDR1 is SEHNR, CDR2 FQNEAQ, per germline (reference sequence). Broader study findings: Anti-spike CD8 responses were favored in VDJdb matching, and private and CD4 specificities were missed.

The V call is TRBV7-9, the J call TRBJ2-1, with D maybe TRBD2 (6 bases). The sequence was obtained from an adult who was a healthcare worker with PCR-confirmed SARS-CoV-2 infection or an uninfected control (not recorded which). The material sequenced was whole blood. The CDR3: CASSLASPGGDEQFF. As DNA, the CDR3 is TGTGCCAGCAGCTTAGCAAGCCCTGGCGGGGATGAGCAGTTCTTC.